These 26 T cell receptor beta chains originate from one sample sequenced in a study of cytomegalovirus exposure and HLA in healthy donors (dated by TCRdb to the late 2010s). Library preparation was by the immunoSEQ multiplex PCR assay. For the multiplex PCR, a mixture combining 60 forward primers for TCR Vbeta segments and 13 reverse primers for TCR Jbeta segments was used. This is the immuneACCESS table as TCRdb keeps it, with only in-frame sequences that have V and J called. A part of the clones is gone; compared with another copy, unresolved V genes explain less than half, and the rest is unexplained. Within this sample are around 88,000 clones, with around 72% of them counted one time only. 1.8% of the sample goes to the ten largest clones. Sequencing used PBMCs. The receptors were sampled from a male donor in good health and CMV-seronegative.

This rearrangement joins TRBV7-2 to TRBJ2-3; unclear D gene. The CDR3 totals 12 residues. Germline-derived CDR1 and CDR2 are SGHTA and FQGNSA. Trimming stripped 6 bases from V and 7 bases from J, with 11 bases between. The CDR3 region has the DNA TGTGCCAGCAGTCGACTCCGGAATACGCAGTATTTT. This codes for CASSRLRNTQYF.

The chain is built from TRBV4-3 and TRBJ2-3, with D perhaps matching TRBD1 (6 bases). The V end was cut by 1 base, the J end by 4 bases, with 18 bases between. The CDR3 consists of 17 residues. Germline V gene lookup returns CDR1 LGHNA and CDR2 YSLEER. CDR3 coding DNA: TGCGCCAGCAGCCAAGGAGAGGCAGGGGAATATTCAGATACGCAGTATTTT. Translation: CASSQGEAGEYSDTQYF.

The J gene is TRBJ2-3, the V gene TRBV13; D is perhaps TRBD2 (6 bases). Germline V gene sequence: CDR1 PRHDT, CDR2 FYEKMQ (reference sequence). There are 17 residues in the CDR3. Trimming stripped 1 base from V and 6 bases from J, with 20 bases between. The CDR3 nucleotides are TGTGCCAGCAGCTTAGCTGCCGCACTCCCGGCGGGGGATACGCAGTATTTT. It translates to CASSLAAALPAGDTQYF.

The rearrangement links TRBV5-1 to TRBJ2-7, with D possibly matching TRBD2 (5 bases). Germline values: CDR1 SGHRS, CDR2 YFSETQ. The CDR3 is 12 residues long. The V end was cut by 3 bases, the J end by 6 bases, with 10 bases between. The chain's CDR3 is CASSSSSGEQYF. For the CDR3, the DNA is TGCGCCAGCAGCTCCTCAAGCGGCGAGCAGTACTTC.

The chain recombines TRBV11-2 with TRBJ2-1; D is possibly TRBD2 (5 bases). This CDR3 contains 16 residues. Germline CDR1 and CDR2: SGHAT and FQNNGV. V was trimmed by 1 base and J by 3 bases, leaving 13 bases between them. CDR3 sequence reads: CASSLVASSHYNEQFF. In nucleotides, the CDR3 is TGTGCCAGCAGCTTAGTAGCTAGCAGCCACTACAATGAGCAGTTCTTC.

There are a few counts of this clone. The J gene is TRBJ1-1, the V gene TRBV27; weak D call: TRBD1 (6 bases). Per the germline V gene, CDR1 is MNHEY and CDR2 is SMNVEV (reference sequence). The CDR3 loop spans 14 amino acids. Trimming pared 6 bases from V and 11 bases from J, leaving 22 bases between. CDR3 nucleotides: TGTGCCAGCAGCCCCTTTGTAAAAACAGGGCGGGCTTTCTTT. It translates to CASSPFVKTGRAFF.

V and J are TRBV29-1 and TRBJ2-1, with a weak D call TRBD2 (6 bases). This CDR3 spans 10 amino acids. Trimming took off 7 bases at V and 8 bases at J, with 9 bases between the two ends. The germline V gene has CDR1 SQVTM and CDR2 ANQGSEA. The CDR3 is CSAGLDEQFF. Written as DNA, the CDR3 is TGCAGCGCGGGACTTGATGAGCAGTTCTTC.

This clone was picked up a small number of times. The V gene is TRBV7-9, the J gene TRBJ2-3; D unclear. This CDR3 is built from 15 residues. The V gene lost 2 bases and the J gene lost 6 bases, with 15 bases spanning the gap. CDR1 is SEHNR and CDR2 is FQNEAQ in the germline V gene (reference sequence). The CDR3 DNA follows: TGTGCCAGCAGCTTAAACAGCCTGTCCTCTGATACGCAGTATTTT. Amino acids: CASSLNSLSSDTQYF.

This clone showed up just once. CDR3 region: CASRSGERVQDRNGYTF. CDR3 DNA sequence: TGTGCCAGCAGGTCGGGTGAGCGGGTGCAGGACAGGAATGGCTACACCTTC. The chain couples TRBV27 to TRBJ1-2, with 7 bases matching TRBD1. Looked up from germline, CDR1 is MNHEY and CDR2 is SMNVEV (reference sequence). V lost 6 bases, J lost 6 bases, and 19 bases stayed unmatched. The CDR3 loop spans 17 amino acids.

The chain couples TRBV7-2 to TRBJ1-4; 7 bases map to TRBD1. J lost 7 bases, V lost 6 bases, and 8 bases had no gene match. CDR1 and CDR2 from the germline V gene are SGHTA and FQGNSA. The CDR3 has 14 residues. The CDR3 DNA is TGTGCCAGCAGTACAGGGGCCACCGGTGAAAAACTGTTTTTT. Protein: CASSTGATGEKLFF.

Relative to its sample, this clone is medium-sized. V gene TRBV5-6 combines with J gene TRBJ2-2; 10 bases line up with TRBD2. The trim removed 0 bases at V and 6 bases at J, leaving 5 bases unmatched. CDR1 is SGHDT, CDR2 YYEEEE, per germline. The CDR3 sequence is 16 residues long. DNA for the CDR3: TGTGCCAGCAGCTTGGAAGTTCTAGCGGGAGCCGGGGAGCTGTTTTTT. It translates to CASSLEVLAGAGELFF. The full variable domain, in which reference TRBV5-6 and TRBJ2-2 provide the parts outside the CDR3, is DAGVTQSPTHLIKTRGQQVTLRCSPKSGHDTVSWYQQALGQGPQFIFQYYEEEERQRGNFPDRFSGHQFPNYSSELNVNALLLGDSALYLCASSLEVLAGAGELFFGEGSRLTVL.

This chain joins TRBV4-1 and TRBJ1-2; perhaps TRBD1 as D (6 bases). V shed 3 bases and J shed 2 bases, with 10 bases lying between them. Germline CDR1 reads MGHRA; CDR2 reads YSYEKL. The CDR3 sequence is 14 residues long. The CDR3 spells CASSQATGNYGYTF. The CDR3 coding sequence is TGCGCCAGCAGCCAGGCGACAGGAAACTATGGCTACACCTTC.

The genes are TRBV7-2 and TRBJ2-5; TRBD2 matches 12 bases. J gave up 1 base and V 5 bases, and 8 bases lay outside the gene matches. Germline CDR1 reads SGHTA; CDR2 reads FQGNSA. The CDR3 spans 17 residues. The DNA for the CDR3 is TGTGCCAGCAGCCTCCGGACTAGCGGGGCGACCCAAGAGACCCAGTACTTC. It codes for CASSLRTSGATQETQYF.

The CDR3: CASSLLGGGETQYF. The DNA of the CDR3 is TGTGCCAGCAGCCTATTAGGGGGGGGAGAGACCCAGTACTTC. V is TRBV9 and J is TRBJ2-5; D is possibly TRBD2 (7 bases). V dropped 4 bases and J dropped 4 bases, with 14 bases sitting between them. This CDR3 is 14 amino acids long. Germline V gene sequence: CDR1 SGDLS, CDR2 YYNGEE. Based on the CDR3 plus reference TRBV9 and TRBJ2-5, the full variable domain is DSGVTQTPKHLITATGQRVTLRCSPRSGDLSVYWYQQSLDQGLQFLIQYYNGEERAKGNILERFSAQQFPDLHSELNLSSLELGDSALYFCASSLLGGGETQYFGPGTRLLVL.

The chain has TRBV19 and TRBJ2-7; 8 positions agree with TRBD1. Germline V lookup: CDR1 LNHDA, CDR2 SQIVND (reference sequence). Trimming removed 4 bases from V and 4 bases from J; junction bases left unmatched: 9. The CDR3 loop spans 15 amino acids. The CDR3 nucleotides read TGTGCCAGTAGTAAATTACCAGGGGGCGGGTACGAGCAGTACTTC. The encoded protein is CASSKLPGGGYEQYF.

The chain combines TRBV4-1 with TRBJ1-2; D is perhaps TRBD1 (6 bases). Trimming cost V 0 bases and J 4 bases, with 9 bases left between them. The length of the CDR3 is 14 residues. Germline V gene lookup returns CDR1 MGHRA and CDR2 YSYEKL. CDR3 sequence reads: CASSQEGHPYGYTF. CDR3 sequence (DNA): TGCGCCAGCAGCCAAGAGGGACACCCCTATGGCTACACCTTC.

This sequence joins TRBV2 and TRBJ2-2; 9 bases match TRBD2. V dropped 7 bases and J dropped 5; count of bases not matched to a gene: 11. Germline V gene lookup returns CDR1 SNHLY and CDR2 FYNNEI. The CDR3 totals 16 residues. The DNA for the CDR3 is TGTGCCAGCACCGGCGGGGGGGGCGGGCCAACCGGGGAGCTGTTTTTT. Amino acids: CASTGGGGGPTGELFF.

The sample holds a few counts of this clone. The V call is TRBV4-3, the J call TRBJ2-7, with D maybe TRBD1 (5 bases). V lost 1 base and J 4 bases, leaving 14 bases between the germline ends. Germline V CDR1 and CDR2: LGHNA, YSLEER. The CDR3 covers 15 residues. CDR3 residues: CASSQGWTYYYEQYF. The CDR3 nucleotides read TGCGCCAGCAGCCAAGGGTGGACATATTATTACGAGCAGTACTTC.

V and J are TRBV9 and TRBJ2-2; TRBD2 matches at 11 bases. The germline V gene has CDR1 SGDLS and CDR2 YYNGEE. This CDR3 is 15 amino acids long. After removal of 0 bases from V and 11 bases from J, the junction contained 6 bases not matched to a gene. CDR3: CASSVEGLAGGELFF. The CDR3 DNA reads TGTGCCAGCAGCGTAGAAGGACTAGCGGGCGGCGAGCTGTTTTTT.

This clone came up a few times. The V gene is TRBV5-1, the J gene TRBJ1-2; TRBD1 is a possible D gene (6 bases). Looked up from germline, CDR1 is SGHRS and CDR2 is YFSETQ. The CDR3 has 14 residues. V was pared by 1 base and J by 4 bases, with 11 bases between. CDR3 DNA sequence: TGCGCCAGCAGCTTGAACACAGGGAGCTATGGCTACACCTTC. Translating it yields CASSLNTGSYGYTF.

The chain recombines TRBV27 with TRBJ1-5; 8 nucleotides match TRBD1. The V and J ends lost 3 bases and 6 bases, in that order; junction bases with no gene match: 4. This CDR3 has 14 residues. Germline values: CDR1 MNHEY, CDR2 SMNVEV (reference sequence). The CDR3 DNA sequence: TGTGCCAGCAGTTTCACAGGGGGGCGTCAGCCCCAGCATTTT. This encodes CASSFTGGRQPQHF.

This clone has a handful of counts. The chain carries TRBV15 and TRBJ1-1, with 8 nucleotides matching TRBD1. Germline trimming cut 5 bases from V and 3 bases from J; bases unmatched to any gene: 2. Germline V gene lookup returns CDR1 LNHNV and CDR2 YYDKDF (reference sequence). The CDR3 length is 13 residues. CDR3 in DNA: TGTGCCACCAGCGGACAGGGAGACACTGAAGCTTTCTTT. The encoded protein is CATSGQGDTEAFF.

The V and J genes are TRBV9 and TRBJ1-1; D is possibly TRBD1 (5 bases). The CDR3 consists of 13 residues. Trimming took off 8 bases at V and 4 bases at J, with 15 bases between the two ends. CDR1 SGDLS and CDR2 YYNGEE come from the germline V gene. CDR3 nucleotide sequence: TGTGCCAGTGCGGCAGGGCGCTTCACTGAAGCTTTCTTT. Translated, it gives CASAAGRFTEAFF.

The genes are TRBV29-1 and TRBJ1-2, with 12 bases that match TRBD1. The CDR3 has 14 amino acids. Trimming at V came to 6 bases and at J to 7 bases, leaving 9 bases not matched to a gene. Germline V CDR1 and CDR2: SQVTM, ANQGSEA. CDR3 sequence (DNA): TGCAGCGTGGGGGGGGGACAGGGGGCAGGTGGCTACACCTTC. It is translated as CSVGGGQGAGGYTF.

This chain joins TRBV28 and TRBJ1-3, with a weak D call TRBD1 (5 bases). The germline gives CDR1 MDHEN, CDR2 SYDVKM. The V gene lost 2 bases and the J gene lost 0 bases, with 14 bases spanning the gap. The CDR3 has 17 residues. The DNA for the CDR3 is TGTGCCAGCAGTTTAATTACAGGAAAAACCTCTGGAAACACCATATATTTT. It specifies CASSLITGKTSGNTIYF.

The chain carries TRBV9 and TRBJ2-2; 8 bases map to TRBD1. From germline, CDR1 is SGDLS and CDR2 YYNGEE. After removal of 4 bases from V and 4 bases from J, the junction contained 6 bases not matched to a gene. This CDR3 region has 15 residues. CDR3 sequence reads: CASSIRTGTTGELFF. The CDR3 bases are TGTGCCAGCAGCATCCGGACAGGGACCACCGGGGAGCTGTTTTTT.